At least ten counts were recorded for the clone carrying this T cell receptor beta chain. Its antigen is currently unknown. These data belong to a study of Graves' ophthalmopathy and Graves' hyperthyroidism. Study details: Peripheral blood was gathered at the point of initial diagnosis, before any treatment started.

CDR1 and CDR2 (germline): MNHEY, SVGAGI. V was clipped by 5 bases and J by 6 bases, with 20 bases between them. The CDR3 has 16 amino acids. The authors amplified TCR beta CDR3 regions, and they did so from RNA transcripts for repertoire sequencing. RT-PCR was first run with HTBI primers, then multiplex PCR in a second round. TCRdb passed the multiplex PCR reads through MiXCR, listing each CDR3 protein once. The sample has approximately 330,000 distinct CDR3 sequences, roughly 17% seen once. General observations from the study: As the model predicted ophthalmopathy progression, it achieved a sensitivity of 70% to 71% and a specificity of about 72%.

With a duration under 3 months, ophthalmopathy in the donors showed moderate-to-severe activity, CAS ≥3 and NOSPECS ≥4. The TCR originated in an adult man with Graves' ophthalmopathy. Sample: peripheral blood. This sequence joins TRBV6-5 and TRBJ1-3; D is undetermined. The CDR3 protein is CASSNYRGGPANTIYF. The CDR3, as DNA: TGTGCCAGCAGTAACTATCGGGGTGGTCCCGCAAACACCATATATTTT.